One TCR beta chain is described in this entry. The data originate from a study of blood T cell repertoires in COVID-19. Study-wide context: There were acute and convalescent COVID-19 samples, and they came from the United States, Italy and Spain.

The CDR3 consists of 14 residues. In germline, CDR1 is MNHEY, CDR2 SMNVEV (reference sequence). V was trimmed by 2 bases and J by 4 bases, leaving 11 bases between them. Measured with immunoSEQ multiplex PCR; TCRdb has only the in-frame clones, and not every one. Among some 310,000 clones, 85% to 90% were seen once, and the ten largest hold approximately 2.9%. This chain uses TRBV27 with TRBJ1-2; tentatively, D is TRBD1 (5 bases). This receptor was identified in a woman aged 30 to 39 with COVID-19, enrolled during active disease. The sample taken for sequencing was peripheral blood. In DNA, the CDR3 is TGTGCCAGCAGTTTAACGGGGGTCCCCTATGGCTACACCTTC. As protein: CASSLTGVPYGYTF.